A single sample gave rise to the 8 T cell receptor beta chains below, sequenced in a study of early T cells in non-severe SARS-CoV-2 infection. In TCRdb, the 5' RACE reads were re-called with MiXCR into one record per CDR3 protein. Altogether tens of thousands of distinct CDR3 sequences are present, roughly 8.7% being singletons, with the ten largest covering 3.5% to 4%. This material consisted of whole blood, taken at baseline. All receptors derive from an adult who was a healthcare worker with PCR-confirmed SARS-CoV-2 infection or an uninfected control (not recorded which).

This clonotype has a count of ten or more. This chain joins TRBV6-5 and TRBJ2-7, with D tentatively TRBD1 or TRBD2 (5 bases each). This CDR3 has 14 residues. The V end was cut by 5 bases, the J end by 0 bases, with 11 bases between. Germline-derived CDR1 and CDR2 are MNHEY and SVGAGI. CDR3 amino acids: CASSKGSNSYEQYF. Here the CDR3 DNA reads TGTGCCAGCAGTAAGGGGAGCAACTCCTACGAGCAGTACTTC.

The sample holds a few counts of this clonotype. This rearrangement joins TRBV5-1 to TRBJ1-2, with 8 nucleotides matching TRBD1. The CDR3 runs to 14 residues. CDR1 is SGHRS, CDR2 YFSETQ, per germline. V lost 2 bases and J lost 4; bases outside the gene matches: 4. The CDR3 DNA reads TGCGCCAGCAGCTTTACAGGGGGAGGCTATGGCTACACCTTC. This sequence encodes CASSFTGGGYGYTF.

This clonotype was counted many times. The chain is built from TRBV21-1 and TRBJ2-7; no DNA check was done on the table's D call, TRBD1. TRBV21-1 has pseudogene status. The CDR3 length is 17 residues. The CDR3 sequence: CASSKFRFGTSSYEQYF. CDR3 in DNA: TGTGCCAGCAGCAAATTCCGGTTCGGGACGAGCTCCTACGAGCAGTACTTC.

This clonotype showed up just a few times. The CDR3: CATSELSGPSTDTQYF. The DNA for the CDR3 is TGTGCCACCAGTGAACTCTCGGGGCCTAGCACAGATACGCAGTATTTT. The chain has TRBV24-1 and TRBJ2-3, with D perhaps being TRBD1 or TRBD2 (5 bases each). Trimming pared 4 bases from V and 0 bases from J, leaving 13 bases between. This CDR3 has 16 residues. Per the germline V gene, CDR1 is KGHDR and CDR2 is SFDVKD.

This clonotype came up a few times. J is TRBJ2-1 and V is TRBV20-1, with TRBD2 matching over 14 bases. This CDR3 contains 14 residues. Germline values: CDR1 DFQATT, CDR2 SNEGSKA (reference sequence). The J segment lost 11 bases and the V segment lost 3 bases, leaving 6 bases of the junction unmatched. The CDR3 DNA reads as TGCAGTGCTAGCCGACTAGCGGGGGGGCCTAAGCAGTTCTTC. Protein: CSASRLAGGPKQFF.

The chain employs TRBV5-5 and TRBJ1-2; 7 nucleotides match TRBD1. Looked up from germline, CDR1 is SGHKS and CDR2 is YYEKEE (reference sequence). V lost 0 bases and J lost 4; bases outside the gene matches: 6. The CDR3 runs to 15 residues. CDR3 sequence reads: CASSLGEQGFYGYTF. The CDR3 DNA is TGTGCCAGCAGCTTGGGGGAACAGGGGTTCTATGGCTACACCTTC.

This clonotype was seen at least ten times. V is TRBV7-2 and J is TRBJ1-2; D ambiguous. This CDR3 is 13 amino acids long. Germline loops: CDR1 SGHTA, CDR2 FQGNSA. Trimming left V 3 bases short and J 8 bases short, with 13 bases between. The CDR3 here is CASSFGGVDGYTF. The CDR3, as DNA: TGTGCCAGCAGCTTCGGCGGGGTGGACGGCTACACCTTC.

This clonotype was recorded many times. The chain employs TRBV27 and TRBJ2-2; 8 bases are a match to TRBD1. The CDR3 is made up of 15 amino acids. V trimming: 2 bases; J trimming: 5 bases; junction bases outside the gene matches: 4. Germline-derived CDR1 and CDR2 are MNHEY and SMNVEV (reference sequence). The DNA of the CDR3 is TGTGCCAGCAGTTTACAGGGGGCAGGGACCGGGGAGCTGTTTTTT. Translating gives CASSLQGAGTGELFF.